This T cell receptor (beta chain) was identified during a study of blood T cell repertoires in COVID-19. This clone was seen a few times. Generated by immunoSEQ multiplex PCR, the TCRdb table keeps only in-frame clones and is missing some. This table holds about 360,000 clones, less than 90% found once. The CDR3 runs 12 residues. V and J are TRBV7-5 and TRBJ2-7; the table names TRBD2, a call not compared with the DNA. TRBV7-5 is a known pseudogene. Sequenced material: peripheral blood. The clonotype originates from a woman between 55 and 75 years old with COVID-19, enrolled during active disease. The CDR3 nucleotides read TGTGTCAGAAGCCCGCGAACGAGCGAGCAGTACTTC. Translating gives CVRSPRTSEQYF.